This is a list of T cell receptor beta chains from one sample in a study of blood T cells in healthy people across ages. Using its own MiXCR run on the 5' RACE reads, TCRdb lists one record per CDR3 protein. The sample has about 1.7 million distinct CDR3 sequences; roughly 27% are singletons. Source material: blood. These receptors originate from a woman in her twenties or thirties in good health. Both conserved end residues are part of each CDR3.

J gene	V gene	CDR3 protein
-	TRBV29-1	CSVEPQGQGGEQYF
TRBJ1-6	TRBV12-3/TRBV12-4	CASSRGDRVYSPLHF
TRBJ2-7	TRBV19	CASTLTGESSYEQYF
TRBJ1-2	TRBV19	CASSISGGYVGYTF
TRBJ2-1	TRBV7-2	CASSLEPQYNEQFF
TRBJ2-1	TRBV20-1	CSAGTSGRANEQFF
TRBJ2-1	TRBV9	CASSPSGGGAANEQFF
TRBJ2-6	TRBV12-3/TRBV12-4	CASSQPGVLTF
TRBJ2-5	TRBV10-3	CAIRGGGTQETQYF
TRBJ1-2	TRBV7-9	CASSLVSGARMSYTF
TRBJ2-2	TRBV9	CASSVDVGQGTGELFF
TRBJ2-1	TRBV5-1	CASSLAGGNEQFF
TRBJ1-2	TRBV5-1	CASSLYSTGTDGYTF